The 22 T cell receptor beta chains presented below share a single source sample, sequenced in a study of cytomegalovirus exposure and HLA in healthy donors. Profiled with immunoSEQ multiplex PCR; TCRdb holds only in-frame clones, not every one. This table holds fewer than 200,000 clones, around 96% found once. Sequenced sample: PBMCs. These receptors originate from a woman aged 18-35 years in good health and CMV-seronegative.

The rearrangement joins TRBV2 to TRBJ2-3; D not resolved. The ends were cut back, 7 bases at V and 5 bases at J, with 10 bases in the middle. Germline V gene data show CDR1 as SNHLY and CDR2 as FYNNEI. The CDR3 is 12 residues long. In DNA, the CDR3 is TGTGCCAGCATCGGTGACTTAGATACGCAGTATTTT. Its protein product is CASIGDLDTQYF.

This clone appeared a single time. The chain links TRBV4-1 to TRBJ1-5; D unclear. The V gene's germline CDR1 is MGHRA and CDR2 YSYEKL. The CDR3 covers 16 residues. V lost 2 bases, J lost 6 bases, and 17 bases lay in between. For the CDR3, the DNA is TGCGCCAGCAGCCAATCAAGGACGCGGGGAGTTCAGCCCCAGCATTTT. This translates into CASSQSRTRGVQPQHF.

V is TRBV5-4 and J is TRBJ2-7; TRBD2 matches 16 bases. Unmatched junction bases numbered 7, after V lost 4 bases and J lost 6 bases. The CDR3 has 16 amino acids. CDR1 SGHNT and CDR2 YYREEE come from the germline V gene (reference sequence). CDR3 loop: CASSPGLAGGRREQYF. The CDR3 DNA reads TGTGCCAGCAGCCCGGGACTAGCGGGGGGGCGACGCGAGCAGTACTTC. Based on the CDR3 plus reference TRBV5-4 and TRBJ2-7, the full variable domain is ETGVTQSPTHLIKTRGQQVTLRCSSQSGHNTVSWYQQALGQGPQFIFQYYREEENGRGNFPPRFSGLQFPNYSSELNVNALELDDSALYLCASSPGLAGGRREQYFGPGTRLTVT.

The V and J genes are TRBV19 and TRBJ2-6, with 8 bases identical to TRBD1. This CDR3 region has 19 residues. Per the germline V gene, CDR1 is LNHDA and CDR2 is SQIVND (reference sequence). Trimming took 9 bases from V and 0 from J; bases not matched to a gene: 16. The CDR3, as DNA: TGTGCCAGCCATAAAGGTGGACAGGGTGGAGACTCTGGGGCCAACGTCCTGACTTTC. It is translated as CASHKGGQGGDSGANVLTF.

The chain employs TRBV2 and TRBJ2-5, with 10 nucleotides matching TRBD1. Unmatched junction bases numbered 9, after V lost 9 bases and J lost 5 bases. Germline V gene data show CDR1 as SNHLY and CDR2 as FYNNEI. CDR3 length: 14 amino acids. The CDR3 nucleotides read TGTGCCAGTGTCCGGGACAGGGGTGGGGAGACCCAGTACTTC. This sequence encodes CASVRDRGGETQYF.

The chain is built from TRBV6-5 and TRBJ2-7; 12 nucleotides line up with TRBD1. V lost 6 bases, J lost 4 bases, and 7 bases stayed unmatched. This CDR3 comprises 15 residues. The germline V gene encodes CDR1 MNHEY and CDR2 SVGAGI. CDR3 in amino acids: CASSYRDRGHYEQYF. The CDR3 bases are TGTGCCAGCAGCTACCGGGACAGGGGGCATTACGAGCAGTACTTC.

The rearrangement links TRBV7-3 to TRBJ2-1; 7 bases line up with TRBD2. V shed 1 base, J shed 9 bases, and the junction held 3 bases outside the gene matches. The CDR3 covers 13 residues. Germline V lookup: CDR1 SGHTA, CDR2 FQGTGA. As DNA, the CDR3 is TGTGCCAGCAGCTTAAATTGGGGGGGTGAGCAGTTCTTC. The encoded protein is CASSLNWGGEQFF.

The chain links TRBV7-6 to TRBJ2-2; 7 bases map to TRBD1. V dropped 1 base and J dropped 0; count of bases not matched to a gene: 5. Per the germline V gene, CDR1 is SGHVS and CDR2 is FNYEAQ. The CDR3 is 17 amino acids. The CDR3 bases are TGTGCCAGCAGCTTAGAAGTCGGGACAGCGAACACCGGGGAGCTGTTTTTT. This translates into CASSLEVGTANTGELFF.

The chain uses TRBV29-1 and TRBJ1-3, with D possibly matching TRBD1 (6 bases). This CDR3 spans 12 amino acids. CDR1 is SQVTM and CDR2 is ANQGSEA in the germline V gene. V was cut by 4 bases and J by 4 bases, with 8 bases left in between. The CDR3 bases are TGCAGCGTTGGGCAGGGGGGAAACACCATATATTTT. It translates to CSVGQGGNTIYF.

J is TRBJ2-6 and V is TRBV6-4; maybe TRBD1 (6 bases). Germline loops: CDR1 MRHNA, CDR2 SNTAGT. There are 17 residues in the CDR3. Trimming took off 6 bases at V and 0 bases at J, with 15 bases between the two ends. In nucleotides, the CDR3 is TGTGCCAGCAGCCCCCTGCTGGACAGCTCTGGGGCCAACGTCCTGACTTTC. Protein sequence: CASSPLLDSSGANVLTF.

The J gene is TRBJ2-7, the V gene TRBV11-2; possible D gene TRBD2, 6 bases. The CDR3 totals 14 residues. The germline V gene encodes CDR1 SGHAT and CDR2 FQNNGV. V dropped 1 base and J dropped 2 bases, with 9 bases sitting between them. CDR3 sequence: CASSLVGGTYEQYF. In nucleotides, the CDR3 is TGTGCCAGCAGCTTAGTGGGCGGGACCTACGAGCAGTACTTC.

The rearrangement joins TRBV5-4 to TRBJ1-6; 11 positions match TRBD1. Germline loops: CDR1 SGHNT, CDR2 YYREEE (reference sequence). The CDR3 length is 14 residues. J lost 8 bases, V lost 5 bases, and 3 bases had no gene match. CDR3 sequence reads: CASSSGQGDSPLHF. The CDR3 nucleotides read TGTGCCAGCAGTTCGGGACAGGGGGATTCACCCCTCCACTTT.

This clone was found once. The chain joins TRBV18 to TRBJ1-1; D not resolved. Trimming left V 6 bases short and J 1 base short, with 9 bases between. Germline lookup yields CDR1 KGHSH and CDR2 LQKENI. The CDR3 runs to 13 residues. The CDR3 region has the DNA TGTGCCAGCTCCGGTGCGCGGAACACTGAAGCTTTCTTT. This gives the protein CASSGARNTEAFF.

The chain uses TRBV6-6 and TRBJ1-2, with TRBD1 matching 12 bases. The CDR3 is 16 residues long. Germline CDR1 and CDR2: MNHNY and SVGAGI (reference sequence). V gave up 2 bases and J gave up 5 bases; unmatched junction bases: 6. The CDR3 is CASSYTGQGAAYGYTF. Written as DNA, the CDR3 is TGTGCCAGCAGTTACACGGGACAGGGGGCGGCTTATGGCTACACCTTC.

The chain joins TRBV6-5 to TRBJ1-2; 9 bases align to TRBD1. The junction had 6 bases not matched to a gene; V was cut back by 6 bases and J by 4 bases. The CDR3 is made up of 14 amino acids. The germline V gene encodes CDR1 MNHEY and CDR2 SVGAGI. The CDR3 here is CASRYRGPIYGYTF. CDR3 DNA: TGTGCCAGCAGATACAGGGGGCCCATCTATGGCTACACCTTC.

This chain uses TRBV5-6 with TRBJ2-3; 8 positions agree with TRBD2. The CDR3 is 15 amino acids. With 2 bases clipped from V and 5 bases from J, the junction kept 7 bases outside the gene matches. CDR1 is SGHDT and CDR2 is YYEEEE in the germline V gene. The DNA of the CDR3 is TGTGCCAGCAGCTTAACGGGGGGGCCCCAAGATACGCAGTATTTT. It is translated as CASSLTGGPQDTQYF.

This rearrangement joins TRBV13 to TRBJ2-5; 8 nucleotides agree with TRBD1. Unmatched junction bases numbered 15, after V lost 4 bases and J lost 5 bases. Germline-derived CDR1 and CDR2 are PRHDT and FYEKMQ (reference sequence). The CDR3 length is 17 residues. CDR3 DNA: TGTGCCAGCAGCTCGGACCTCGGGACAGGTGACAGTGAGACCCAGTACTTC. Translated: CASSSDLGTGDSETQYF. Using reference TRBV13 and TRBJ2-5 for the parts outside the CDR3, the full variable domain is AAGVIQSPRHLIKEKRETATLKCYPIPRHDTVYWYQQGPGQDPQFLISFYEKMQSDKGSIPDRFSAQQFSDYHSELNMSSLELGDSALYFCASSSDLGTGDSETQYFGPGTRLLVL.

This clone was detected once. The gene calls are TRBV5-1 and TRBJ1-1; weak D call: TRBD1 (6 bases). V was clipped by 1 base and J by 11 bases, with 24 bases between them. CDR1 SGHRS and CDR2 YFSETQ come from the germline V gene. The CDR3 consists of 16 residues. CDR3 DNA sequence: TGCGCCAGCAGCTTGCCCTGGGGGCCGGGGACCGGGAGGGCTTTCTTT. It yields the protein CASSLPWGPGTGRAFF.

The chain couples TRBV7-2 to TRBJ2-7; tentative D call: TRBD1 (6 bases). CDR3 length equals 14 residues. The germline gives CDR1 SGHTA, CDR2 FQGNSA. Trimming left V 5 bases short and J 2 bases short, with 13 bases between. The CDR3 DNA is TGTGCCAGCAGCCCCTGGGGGCCGGCCTACGAGCAGTACTTC. Its translation: CASSPWGPAYEQYF.

This chain connects TRBV5-1 to TRBJ2-7; no clear D. Trimming took off 4 bases at V and 3 bases at J, with 5 bases between the two ends. The CDR3 has 11 amino acids. CDR1 and CDR2 from the germline V gene are SGHRS and YFSETQ. The CDR3 DNA is TGCGCCAGCAGCCGCGACTACGAGCAGTACTTC. Translated, it gives CASSRDYEQYF. The complete variable domain, with remaining parts taken from reference TRBV5-1 and TRBJ2-7, reads KAGVTQTPRYLIKTRGQQVTLSCSPISGHRSVSWYQQTPGQGLQFLFEYFSETQRNKGNFPGRFSGRQFSNSRSEMNVSTLELGDSALYLCASSRDYEQYFGPGTRLTVT.

This sequence joins TRBV19 and TRBJ2-7, with 9 nucleotides matching TRBD1. V lost 3 bases and J lost 6; bases outside the gene matches: 9. Germline CDR1 reads LNHDA; CDR2 reads SQIVND (reference sequence). The CDR3 has 15 residues. Here the CDR3 reads CASSMPAGTGFEQYF. CDR3 nucleotide sequence: TGTGCCAGTAGTATGCCCGCCGGGACAGGGTTCGAGCAGTACTTC.

The chain joins TRBV6-5 to TRBJ1-2, with 10 bases lining up with TRBD1. The germline V gene encodes CDR1 MNHEY and CDR2 SVGAGI. V gave up 6 bases and J gave up 6 bases; unmatched junction bases: 10. The CDR3 extends over 15 amino acids. CDR3 nucleotide sequence: TGTGCCAGCAGACGGACAGGGGGTGGTATTGATGGCTACACCTTC. Amino acid sequence: CASRRTGGGIDGYTF.